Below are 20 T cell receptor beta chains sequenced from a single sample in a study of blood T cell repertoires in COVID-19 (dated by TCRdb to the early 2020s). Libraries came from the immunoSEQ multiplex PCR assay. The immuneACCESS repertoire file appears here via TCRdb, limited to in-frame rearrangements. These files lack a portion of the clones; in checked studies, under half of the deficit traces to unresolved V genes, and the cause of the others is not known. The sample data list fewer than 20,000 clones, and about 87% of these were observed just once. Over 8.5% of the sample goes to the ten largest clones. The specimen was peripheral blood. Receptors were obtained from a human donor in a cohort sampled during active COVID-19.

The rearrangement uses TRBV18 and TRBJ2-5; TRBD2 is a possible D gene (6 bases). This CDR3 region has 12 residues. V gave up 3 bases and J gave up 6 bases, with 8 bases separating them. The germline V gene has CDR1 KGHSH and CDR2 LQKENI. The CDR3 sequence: CASSPEGQTQYF. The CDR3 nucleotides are TGTGCCAGCTCACCGGAGGGTCAGACCCAGTACTTC.

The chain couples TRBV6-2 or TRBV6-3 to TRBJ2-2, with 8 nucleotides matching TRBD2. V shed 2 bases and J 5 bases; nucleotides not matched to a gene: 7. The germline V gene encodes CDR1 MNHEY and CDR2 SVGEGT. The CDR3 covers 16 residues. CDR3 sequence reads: CASSYESGRITGELFF. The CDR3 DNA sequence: TGTGCCAGCAGTTACGAGAGCGGGAGAATTACCGGGGAGCTGTTTTTT.

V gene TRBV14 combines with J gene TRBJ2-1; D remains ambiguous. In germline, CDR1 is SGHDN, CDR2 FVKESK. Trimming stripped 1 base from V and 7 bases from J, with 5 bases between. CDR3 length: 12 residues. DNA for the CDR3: TGTGCCAGCAGCCAAGCCAGGAATGAGCAGTTCTTC. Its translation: CASSQARNEQFF. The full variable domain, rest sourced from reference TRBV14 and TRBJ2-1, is EAGVTQFPSHSVIEKGQTVTLRCDPISGHDNLYWYRRVMGKEIKFLLHFVKESKQDESGMPNNRFLAERTGGTYSTLKVQPAELEDSGVYFCASSQARNEQFFGPGTRLTVL.

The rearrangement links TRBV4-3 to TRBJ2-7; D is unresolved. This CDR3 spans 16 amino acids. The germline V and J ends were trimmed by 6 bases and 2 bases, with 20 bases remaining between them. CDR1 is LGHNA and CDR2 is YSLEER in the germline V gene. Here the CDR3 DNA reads TGCGCCAGCAGTCGAAACGTGGGCCTTTCCCCCTACGAGCAGTACTTC. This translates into CASSRNVGLSPYEQYF.

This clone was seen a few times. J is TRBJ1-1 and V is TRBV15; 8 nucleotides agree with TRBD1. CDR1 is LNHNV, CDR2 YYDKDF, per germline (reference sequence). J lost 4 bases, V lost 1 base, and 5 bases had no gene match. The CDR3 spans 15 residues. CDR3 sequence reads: CATSRGQGASTEAFF. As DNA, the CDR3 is TGTGCCACCAGCAGAGGTCAGGGGGCCAGCACTGAAGCTTTCTTT.

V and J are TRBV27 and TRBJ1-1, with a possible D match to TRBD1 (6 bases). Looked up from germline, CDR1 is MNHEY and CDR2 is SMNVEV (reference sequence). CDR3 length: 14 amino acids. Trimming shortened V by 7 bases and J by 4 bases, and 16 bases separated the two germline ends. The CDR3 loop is CASTDPGAGTEAFF. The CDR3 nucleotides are TGTGCCAGCACCGACCCAGGGGCAGGCACTGAAGCTTTCTTT.

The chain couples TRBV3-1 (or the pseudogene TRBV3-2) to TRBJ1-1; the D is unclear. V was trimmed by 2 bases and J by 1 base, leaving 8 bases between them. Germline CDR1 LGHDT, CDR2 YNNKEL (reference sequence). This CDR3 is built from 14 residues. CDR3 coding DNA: TGTGCCAGCAGCCAACGCACAGCGAACACTGAAGCTTTCTTT. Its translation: CASSQRTANTEAFF.

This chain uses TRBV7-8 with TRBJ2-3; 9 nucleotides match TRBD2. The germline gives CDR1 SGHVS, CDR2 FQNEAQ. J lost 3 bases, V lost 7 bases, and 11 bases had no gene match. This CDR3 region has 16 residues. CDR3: CASKLSLREGTDTQYF. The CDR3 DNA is TGTGCCAGCAAACTCTCTCTGCGGGAGGGGACAGATACGCAGTATTTT. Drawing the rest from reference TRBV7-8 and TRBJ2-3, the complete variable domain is GAGVSQSPRYKVAKRGQDVALRCDPISGHVSLFWYQQALGQGPEFLTYFQNEAQLDKSGLPSDRFFAERPEGSVSTLKIQRTQQEDSAVYLCASKLSLREGTDTQYFGPGTRLTVL.

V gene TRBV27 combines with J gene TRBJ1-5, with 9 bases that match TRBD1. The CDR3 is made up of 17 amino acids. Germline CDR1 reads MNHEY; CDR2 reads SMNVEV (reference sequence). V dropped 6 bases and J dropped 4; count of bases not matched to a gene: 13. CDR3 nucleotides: TGTGCCAGCAGAAGTATCCGGGACAGGGCCCCTAATCAGCCCCAGCATTTT. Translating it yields CASRSIRDRAPNQPQHF.

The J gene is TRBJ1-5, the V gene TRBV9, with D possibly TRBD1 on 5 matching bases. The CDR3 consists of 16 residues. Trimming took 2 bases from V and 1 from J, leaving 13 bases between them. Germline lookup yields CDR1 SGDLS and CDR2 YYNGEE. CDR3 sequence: CASSVGVGASNQPQHF. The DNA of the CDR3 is TGTGCCAGCAGCGTGGGCGTAGGGGCGAGCAATCAGCCCCAGCATTTT.

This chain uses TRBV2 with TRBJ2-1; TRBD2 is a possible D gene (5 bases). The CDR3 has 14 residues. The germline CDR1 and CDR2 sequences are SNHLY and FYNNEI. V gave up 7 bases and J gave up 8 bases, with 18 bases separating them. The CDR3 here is CASTLDSNPDEQFF. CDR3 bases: TGTGCCAGCACCTTGGACTCTAACCCTGATGAGCAGTTCTTC.

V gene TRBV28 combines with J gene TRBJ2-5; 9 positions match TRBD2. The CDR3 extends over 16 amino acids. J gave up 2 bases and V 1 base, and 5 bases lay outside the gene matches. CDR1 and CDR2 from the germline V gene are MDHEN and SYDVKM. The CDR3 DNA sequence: TGTGCCAGCAGTTTATCGGGCGGGAGGGGTCAAGAGACCCAGTACTTC. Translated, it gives CASSLSGGRGQETQYF.

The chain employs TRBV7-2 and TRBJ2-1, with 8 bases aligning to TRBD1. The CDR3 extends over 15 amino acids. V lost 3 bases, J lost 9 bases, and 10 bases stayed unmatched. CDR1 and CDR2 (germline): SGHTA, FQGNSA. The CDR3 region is CASSFPWAGGSEQFF. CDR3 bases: TGTGCCAGCAGCTTCCCCTGGGCAGGGGGCAGTGAGCAGTTCTTC.

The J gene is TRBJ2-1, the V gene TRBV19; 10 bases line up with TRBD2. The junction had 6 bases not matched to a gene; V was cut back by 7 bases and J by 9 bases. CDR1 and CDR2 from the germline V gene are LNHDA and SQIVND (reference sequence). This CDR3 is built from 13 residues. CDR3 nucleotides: TGTGCCAGTACCAAGCGGGAGGGCCTTGAGCAGTTCTTC. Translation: CASTKREGLEQFF.

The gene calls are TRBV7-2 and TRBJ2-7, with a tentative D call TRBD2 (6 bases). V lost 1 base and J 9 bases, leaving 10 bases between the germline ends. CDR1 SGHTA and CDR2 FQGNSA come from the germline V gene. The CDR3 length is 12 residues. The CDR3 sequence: CASSLDVGGQYF. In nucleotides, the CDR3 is TGTGCCAGCAGCTTAGATGTGGGGGGGCAGTACTTC.

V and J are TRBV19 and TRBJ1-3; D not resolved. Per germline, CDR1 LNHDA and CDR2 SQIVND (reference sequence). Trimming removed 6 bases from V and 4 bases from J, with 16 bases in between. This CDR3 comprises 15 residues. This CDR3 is CASSRSGGGGNTIYF. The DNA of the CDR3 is TGTGCCAGTAGCCGGTCCGGTGGAGGGGGAAACACCATATATTTT.

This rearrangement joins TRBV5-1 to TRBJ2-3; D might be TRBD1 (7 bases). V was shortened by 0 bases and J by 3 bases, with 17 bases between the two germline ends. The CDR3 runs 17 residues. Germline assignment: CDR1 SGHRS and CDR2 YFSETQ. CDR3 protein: CASSLGSGGLATDTQYF. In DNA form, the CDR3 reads TGCGCCAGCAGCTTGGGTTCAGGGGGGTTGGCGACAGATACGCAGTATTTT. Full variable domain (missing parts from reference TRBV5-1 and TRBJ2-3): KAGVTQTPRYLIKTRGQQVTLSCSPISGHRSVSWYQQTPGQGLQFLFEYFSETQRNKGNFPGRFSGRQFSNSRSEMNVSTLELGDSALYLCASSLGSGGLATDTQYFGPGTRLTVL.

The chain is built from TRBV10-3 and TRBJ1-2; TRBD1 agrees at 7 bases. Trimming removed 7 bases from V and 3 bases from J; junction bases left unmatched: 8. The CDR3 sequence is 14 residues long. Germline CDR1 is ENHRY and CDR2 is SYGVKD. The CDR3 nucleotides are TGTGCCATCACCGGTAGAGGGGGCGACTATGGCTACACCTTC. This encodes CAITGRGGDYGYTF.

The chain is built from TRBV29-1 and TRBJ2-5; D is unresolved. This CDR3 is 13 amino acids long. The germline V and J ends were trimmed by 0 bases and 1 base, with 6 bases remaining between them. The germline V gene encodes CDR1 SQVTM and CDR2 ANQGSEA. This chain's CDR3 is CSVEDLSQETQYF. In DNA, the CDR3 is TGCAGCGTTGAAGATCTGTCCCAAGAGACCCAGTACTTC.

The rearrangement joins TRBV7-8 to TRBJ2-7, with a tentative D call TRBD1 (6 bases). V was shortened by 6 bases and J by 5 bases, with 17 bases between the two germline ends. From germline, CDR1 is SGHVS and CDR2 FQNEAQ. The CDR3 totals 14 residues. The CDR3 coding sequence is TGTGCCAGCAGTTTTAGCAGGGGTTCTCACGAGCAGTACTTC. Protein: CASSFSRGSHEQYF.